This T cell receptor (beta chain) was captured by sequencing in a study of OX40 agonist ivuxolimab in advanced cancers. Whole-study findings and limits: It was not determined which antigens were specifically recognized by the peripheral T cells that had undergone clonal expansion. At doses 0.1 to 3.0 mg/kg, CD4+ and CD8+ clones expanded. Also present in some nonresponders was a low level of normalized T-cell clonal expansion. Average numbers of expanded clones were greater in CD8+ T cells than in CD4+.

The assay was immunoSEQ multiplex PCR, and TCRdb's table has in-frame clones only and misses some. This table has tens of thousands of clones, under 90% appearing once. About this clone itself: Its specificity is not known.

The CDR3 runs 16 residues. Deletions cut 4 bases from V and 4 bases from J, with 20 bases between. Germline loops: CDR1 LNHDA, CDR2 SQIVND (reference sequence). This specimen was CD4+ or CD8+ T cells sorted from blood, taken in a trial of the OX40 agonist ivuxolimab. The chain couples TRBV19 to TRBJ2-7; D is perhaps TRBD1 (6 bases). The sequence came from an adult with an advanced solid tumor such as melanoma, head and neck, liver or kidney cancer. CDR3 protein: CASSTIETGSSYEQYF. The CDR3 DNA reads TGTGCCAGTAGTACGATCGAGACAGGAAGTTCTTACGAGCAGTACTTC.